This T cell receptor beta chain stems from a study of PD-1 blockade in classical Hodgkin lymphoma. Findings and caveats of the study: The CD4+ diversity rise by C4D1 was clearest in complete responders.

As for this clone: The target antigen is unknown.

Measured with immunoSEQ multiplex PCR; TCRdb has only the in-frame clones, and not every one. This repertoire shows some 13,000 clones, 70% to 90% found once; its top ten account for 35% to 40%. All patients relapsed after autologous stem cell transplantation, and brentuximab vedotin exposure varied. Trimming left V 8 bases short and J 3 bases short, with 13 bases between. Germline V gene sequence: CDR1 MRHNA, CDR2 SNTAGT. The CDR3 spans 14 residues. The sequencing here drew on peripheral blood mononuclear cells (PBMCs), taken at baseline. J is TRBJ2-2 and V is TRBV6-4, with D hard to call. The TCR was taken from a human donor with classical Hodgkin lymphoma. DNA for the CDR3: TGTGCCAGCCGGATACAGAAGTACACCGGGGAGCTGTTTTTT. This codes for CASRIQKYTGELFF.